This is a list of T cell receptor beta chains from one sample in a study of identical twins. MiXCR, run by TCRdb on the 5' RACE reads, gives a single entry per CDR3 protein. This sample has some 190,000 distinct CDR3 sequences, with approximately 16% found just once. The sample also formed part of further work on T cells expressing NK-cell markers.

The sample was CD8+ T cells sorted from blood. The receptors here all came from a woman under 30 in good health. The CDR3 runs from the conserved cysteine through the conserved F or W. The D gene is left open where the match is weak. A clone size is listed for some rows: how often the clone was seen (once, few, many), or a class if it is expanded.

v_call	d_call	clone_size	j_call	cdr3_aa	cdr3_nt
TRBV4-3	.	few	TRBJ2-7	CASSQAPEAPDLSYEQYF	TGCGCCAGCAGCCAAGCACCTGAAGCGCCCGACCTATCGTACGAGCAGTACTTC
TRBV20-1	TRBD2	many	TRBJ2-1	CSAPGGGYNEQFF	TGCAGTGCCCCCGGCGGGGGTTACAATGAGCAGTTCTTC
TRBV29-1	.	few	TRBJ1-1	CSVKDSYEAFF	TGCAGCGTCAAGGACAGCTATGAAGCTTTCTTT
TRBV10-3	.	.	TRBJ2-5	CAISESLGEETQYF	TGTGCCATCAGTGAGTCCCTAGGGGAAGAGACCCAGTACTTC
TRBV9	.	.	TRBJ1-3	CASSFSQDSSGNTIYF	TGTGCCAGCAGCTTTAGCCAGGATTCTTCTGGAAACACCATATATTTT
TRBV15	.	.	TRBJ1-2	CATSTGNRRANYGYTF	TGTGCCACCAGCACAGGAAACAGGAGAGCGAACTATGGCTACACCTTC
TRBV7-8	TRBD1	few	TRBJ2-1	CASSFNQGDPGASEQFF	TGTGCCAGCAGCTTTAATCAGGGGGACCCCGGAGCAAGTGAGCAGTTCTTC
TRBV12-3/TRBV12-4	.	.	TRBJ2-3	CASSPAGSDTQYF	TGTGCCAGCAGTCCCGCGGGGTCAGATACGCAGTATTTT
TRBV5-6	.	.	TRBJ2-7	CASSPGQPYEQYF	TGTGCCAGCAGCCCTGGACAGCCCTACGAGCAGTACTTC
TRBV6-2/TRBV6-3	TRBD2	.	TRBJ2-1	CASSMYGGGLNEQFF	TGTGCCAGCAGCATGTATGGCGGGGGGTTGAATGAGCAGTTCTTC
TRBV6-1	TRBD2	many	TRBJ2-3	CASSGLAGGPDTQYF	TGTGCCAGCAGTGGACTAGCGGGGGGGCCAGATACGCAGTATTTT
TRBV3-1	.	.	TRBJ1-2	CASSQGAYPAGYTF	TGTGCCAGCAGCCAAGGGGCCTACCCTGCTGGCTACACCTTC
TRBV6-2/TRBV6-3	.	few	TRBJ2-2	CASSYTLTGELFF	TGTGCCAGCAGTTACACTCTTACCGGGGAGCTGTTTTTT
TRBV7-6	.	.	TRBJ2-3	CASSLWRDTQYF	TGTGCCAGCAGCTTATGGAGAGATACGCAGTATTTT
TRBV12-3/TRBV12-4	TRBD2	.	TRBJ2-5	CASNTGLAKETQYF	TGTGCCAGCAACACGGGACTAGCAAAAGAGACCCAGTACTTC
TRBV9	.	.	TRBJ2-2	CASSAVNTGELFF	TGTGCCAGCAGCGCCGTGAACACCGGGGAGCTGTTTTTT
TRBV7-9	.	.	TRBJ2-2	CASSPSLQGTLLGELFF	TGTGCCAGCAGCCCCTCCCTTCAGGGAACCCTCCTCGGGGAGCTGTTTTTT
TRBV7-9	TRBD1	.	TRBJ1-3	CASSHRGSGNTIYF	TGTGCCAGCAGCCACAGGGGATCTGGAAACACCATATATTTT
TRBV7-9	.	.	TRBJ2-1	CASSSPINEQFF	TGTGCCAGCAGCAGCCCTATCAATGAGCAGTTCTTC
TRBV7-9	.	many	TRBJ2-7	CASSLEDEQYF	TGTGCCAGCAGCTTAGAAGACGAGCAGTACTTC
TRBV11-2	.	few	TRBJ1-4	CASSSEFATNEKLFF	TGTGCCAGCAGCTCTGAATTTGCAACTAATGAAAAACTGTTTTTT
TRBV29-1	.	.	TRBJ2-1	CSAFRRGEQFF	TGCAGTGCCTTTCGGAGGGGCGAGCAGTTCTTC